The 2 T cell receptor beta chains in this list originate from one sample, sequenced in a study of T cells in Graves' hyperthyroidism and ophthalmopathy. Amplification targeted TCR beta CDR3 regions from RNA transcripts. The HTBI primer set was used in a first-round RT-PCR of the TCR CDR3. TCRdb redid the calling of the multiplex PCR reads with MiXCR, one entry per CDR3 protein. This repertoire shows about 250,000 distinct CDR3 sequences, about 24% found once; its top ten account for roughly 32%. Sequencing was performed on blood. Receptors originate from a middle-aged woman with Graves' ophthalmopathy.

This clonotype was seen ten or more times. This chain joins TRBV11-2 and TRBJ1-3; no clear D. V was cut by 0 bases and J by 2 bases, with 11 bases left in between. The germline V gene encodes CDR1 SGHAT and CDR2 FQNNGV. There are 16 residues in the CDR3. CDR3 sequence: CASSLDPRAAGNTIYF. The CDR3 nucleotides read TGTGCCAGCAGCTTAGATCCCCGGGCTGCTGGAAACACCATATATTTT.

This clonotype was recorded many times. Written as DNA, the CDR3 is TGTGCCAGCAGCCCGGACTGGAAAGAGACCCAGTACTTC. Its translation: CASSPDWKETQYF. This chain joins TRBV3-1 and TRBJ2-5; possibly TRBD2 for D (5 bases). Germline assignment: CDR1 LGHDT and CDR2 YNNKEL (reference sequence). The CDR3 is 13 residues long. The V end was cut by 4 bases, the J end by 3 bases, with 9 bases between.